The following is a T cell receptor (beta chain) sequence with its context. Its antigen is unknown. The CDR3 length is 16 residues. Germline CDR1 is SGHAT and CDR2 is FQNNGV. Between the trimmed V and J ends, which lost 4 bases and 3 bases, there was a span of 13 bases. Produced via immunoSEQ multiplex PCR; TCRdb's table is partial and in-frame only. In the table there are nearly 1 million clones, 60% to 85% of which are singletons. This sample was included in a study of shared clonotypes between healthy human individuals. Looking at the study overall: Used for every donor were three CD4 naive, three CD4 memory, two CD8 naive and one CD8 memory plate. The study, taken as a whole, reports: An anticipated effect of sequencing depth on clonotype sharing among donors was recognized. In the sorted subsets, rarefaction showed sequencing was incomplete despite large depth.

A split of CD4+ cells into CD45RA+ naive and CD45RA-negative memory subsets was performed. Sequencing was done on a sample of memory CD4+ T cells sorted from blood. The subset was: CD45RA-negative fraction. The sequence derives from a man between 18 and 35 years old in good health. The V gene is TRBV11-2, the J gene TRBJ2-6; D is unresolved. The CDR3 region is CASSSGPHLGANVLTF. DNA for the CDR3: TGTGCCAGCAGCTCGGGTCCGCATCTTGGGGCCAACGTCCTGACTTTC.